This TCR beta chain originates from a study of T cells in Graves' hyperthyroidism and ophthalmopathy. Turning to the study itself: Pretreatment peripheral blood was obtained at initial diagnosis. Study-wide findings and caveats: Most clonotypes expanded in the thyroid (above 0.001) were also present in blood. The model's output predicted ophthalmopathy at a median of around 6.9 months prior to onset.

What was amplified from RNA transcripts were TCR beta CDR3 regions. Primed by the HTBI set, a first-round RT-PCR was run on the TCR CDR3. TCRdb re-called the multiplex PCR reads through MiXCR, storing one row per CDR3 protein. The table lists nearly 600,000 distinct CDR3 sequences, approximately 15% of them singletons. Researchers barred patients who had uncontrolled infection, other autoimmune disease, pregnancy or lactation. The CDR3 runs to 14 residues. With V trimmed by 4 bases and J by 2 bases, 7 bases remained unmatched. The germline CDR1 and CDR2 sequences are GTSNPN and SVGIG (reference sequence). There are a few counts of this clonotype. Its antigen is as yet unknown.

The specimen sequenced was blood. The TCR comes from a woman in her 30s with Graves' hyperthyroidism that later progressed to Graves' ophthalmopathy. This chain links TRBV30 with TRBJ2-5; 7 nucleotides align to TRBD1. Here the CDR3 DNA reads TGTGCCTGGACCAAAACGGGACAGCAAGAGACCCAGTACTTC. Its translation is CAWTKTGQQETQYF.